These T cell receptor beta chains were read from a single sample in a study of T cell repertoires in cytomegalovirus infection. TCRdb fed the reads into MiXCR, producing one record per CDR3 protein. The table has about 110,000 distinct CDR3 sequences, around 30% seen once. These TCRs' antigens remain unknown. The sequencing used CD8+ T cells from cultured PBMCs, collected from culture after CMV antigen stimulation. The receptors derive from a human donor in good health (CMV status not recorded). Some clones in this sample may be carry-over from other donors' samples. CDR3s include the opening cysteine and the closing phenylalanine or tryptophan. A D gene is named only where the DNA matches it firmly. Part of the rows lack a size; the others show once, few, many or a class for expanded clones.

v_call	clone_size	j_call	d_call	cdr3_aa	cdr3_nt
TRBV6-4	NA	TRBJ2-1	TRBD1	CASSDSTGETEEQFF	TGTGCCAGCAGTGACTCAACAGGGGAAACTGAGGAGCAGTTCTTC
TRBV7-6	NA	TRBJ2-5	NA	CASSRSVDPRKETQYF	TGTGCCAGCAGCCGCTCGGTCGACCCACGGAAAGAGACCCAGTACTTC
TRBV11-2	few	TRBJ2-3	TRBD2	CASSLWSGGTDTQYF	TGTGCCAGCAGCTTATGGTCGGGGGGGACAGATACGCAGTATTTT
TRBV12-3/TRBV12-4	NA	TRBJ1-5	NA	CASSDGWQPQHF	TGTGCCAGCAGCGACGGTTGGCAGCCCCAGCATTTT
TRBV2	NA	TRBJ2-7	NA	CASSEALSSSYEQYF	TGTGCCAGCAGTGAAGCGCTTTCCAGCTCCTACGAGCAGTACTTC
TRBV5-1	once	TRBJ1-6	NA	CASSWAPDNSPLHF	TGCGCCAGCAGCTGGGCCCCAGATAATTCACCCCTCCACTTT
TRBV19	NA	TRBJ2-3	NA	CASMARGAGTQYF	TGTGCCAGTATGGCGCGAGGGGCGGGTACGCAGTATTTT
TRBV4-1	NA	TRBJ2-1	TRBD2	CASSRVLAGGNNEQFF	TGCGCCAGCAGCCGAGTACTAGCGGGGGGAAACAATGAGCAGTTCTTC
TRBV5-3	NA	TRBJ1-2	TRBD1	CANSLDGTGGKDGYTF	TGTGCCAACAGCTTGGACGGGACAGGGGGAAAAGATGGCTACACCTTC
TRBV7-9	NA	TRBJ2-3	NA	CASSLTPGTDTQYF	TGTGCCAGCAGCTTAACCCCGGGCACAGATACGCAGTATTTT
TRBV7-8	NA	TRBJ2-7	NA	CASSPPGTDIYEQYF	TGTGCCAGCAGCCCCCCGGGGACCGATATCTACGAGCAGTACTTC
TRBV19	many	TRBJ1-5	NA	CASSIFTDSNQPQHF	TGTGCCAGTAGTATTTTCACGGATAGCAATCAGCCCCAGCATTTT
TRBV7-9	few	TRBJ2-1	NA	CASSLEVGAVGEQFF	TGTGCCAGCAGCTTAGAGGTGGGCGCGGTGGGTGAGCAGTTCTTC
TRBV7-9	few	TRBJ1-1	TRBD1	CASSSTGAAEAFF	TGTGCCAGCAGCAGTACAGGGGCAGCTGAAGCTTTCTTT
TRBV12-3/TRBV12-4	few	TRBJ2-3	TRBD2	CASSFFFGTSSDTQYF	TGTGCCAGCAGTTTCTTTTTCGGGACTAGCTCAGATACGCAGTATTTT
TRBV2	many	TRBJ1-1	NA	CASSVIEAFF	TGTGCCAGCAGTGTGATCGAAGCTTTCTTT
TRBV29-1	NA	TRBJ1-1	NA	CSVEGAAGTMGTEAFF	TGCAGCGTTGAGGGGGCGGCAGGGACGATGGGAACTGAAGCTTTCTTT
TRBV7-2	many	TRBJ2-1	TRBD2	CASSGSGGGNNEQFF	TGTGCCAGCAGCGGCAGCGGGGGGGGAAACAATGAGCAGTTCTTC
TRBV27	once	TRBJ1-1	NA	CASSLERATEAFF	TGTGCCAGCAGTCTCGAGAGGGCTACTGAAGCTTTCTTT
TRBV4-2	many	TRBJ1-1	TRBD1	CASSPAGGDTEAFF	TGTGCCAGCAGCCCCGCAGGGGGGGACACTGAAGCTTTCTTT
TRBV10-3	few	TRBJ2-5	TRBD2	CAISESVSGGMETQYF	TGTGCCATCAGTGAGTCGGTTAGCGGGGGAATGGAGACCCAGTACTTC
TRBV7-6	NA	TRBJ2-5	TRBD2	CASSLRGGAEETQYF	TGTGCCAGCAGCTTACGCGGGGGGGCCGAAGAGACCCAGTACTTC
TRBV4-1	NA	TRBJ1-1	NA	CASSHEGGAQNTEAFF	TGCGCCAGCAGCCACGAAGGGGGGGCGCAGAACACTGAAGCTTTCTTT
TRBV27	few	TRBJ2-3	NA	CASSFGVSGPIKDTQYF	TGTGCCAGCAGTTTCGGGGTATCGGGGCCGATAAAGGATACGCAGTATTTT
TRBV19	few	TRBJ1-1	NA	CASSMGQGTEAFF	TGTGCCAGTAGTATGGGGCAGGGTACTGAAGCTTTCTTT
TRBV7-2	many	TRBJ2-7	TRBD1	CASSSGQGYYEQYF	TGTGCCAGCAGCTCCGGACAGGGCTACTACGAGCAGTACTTC
TRBV28	few	TRBJ2-5	TRBD1	CASSATGMTQYF	TGTGCCAGCAGTGCGACAGGGATGACCCAGTACTTC
TRBV19	many	TRBJ2-5	NA	CASSTGLGETQYF	TGTGCCAGTAGCACGGGACTTGGGGAGACCCAGTACTTC
TRBV7-2	NA	TRBJ1-6	NA	CASSLQITGNSPLHF	TGTGCCAGCAGCCTCCAAATTACAGGGAATTCACCCCTCCACTTT
TRBV6-6	NA	TRBJ1-1	NA	CASRPDMVNTEAFF	TGTGCCAGCAGGCCGGACATGGTGAACACTGAAGCTTTCTTT
TRBV28	few	TRBJ2-5	TRBD1	CASSLSGQGQETQYF	TGTGCCAGCAGTTTATCGGGACAGGGACAAGAGACCCAGTACTTC
TRBV7-6	many	TRBJ2-2	NA	CASSLTPLGTGELFF	TGTGCCAGCAGCTTAACACCTCTGGGAACCGGGGAGCTGTTTTTT
TRBV19	many	TRBJ1-1	NA	CASSTWERDTEAFF	TGTGCCAGTAGTACATGGGAGAGGGACACTGAAGCTTTCTTT
TRBV7-9	few	TRBJ1-5	TRBD1	CASSAGTGLYSNQPQHF	TGTGCCAGCAGCGCCGGGACAGGGCTTTATAGCAATCAGCCCCAGCATTTT
TRBV7-9	few	TRBJ1-3	NA	CASSLLQSSGNTIYF	TGTGCCAGCAGCTTACTTCAGAGCTCTGGAAACACCATATATTTT
TRBV5-6	NA	TRBJ2-5	TRBD1	CASSSLGGEQETQYF	TGTGCCAGCAGCTCGCTAGGGGGCGAACAAGAGACCCAGTACTTC
TRBV6-6	many	TRBJ2-7	NA	CASSPGRAYEQYF	TGTGCCAGCAGCCCAGGTCGCGCCTACGAGCAGTACTTC
TRBV3-1	NA	TRBJ2-1	NA	CASSPALAESYEQFF	TGTGCCAGCAGCCCGGCACTAGCCGAGTCCTATGAGCAGTTCTTC
TRBV12-3/TRBV12-4	NA	TRBJ1-5	NA	CASSTTGYSNQPQHF	TGTGCCAGCAGCACAACAGGGTATAGCAATCAGCCCCAGCATTTT
TRBV5-1	NA	TRBJ2-1	TRBD1	CASGSGQGYNEQFF	TGCGCCAGCGGGTCAGGACAGGGTTACAATGAGCAGTTCTTC
TRBV7-8	few	TRBJ2-2	NA	CASSDGTDRELFF	TGTGCCAGCAGCGATGGGACGGATAGGGAGCTGTTTTTT
TRBV5-4	NA	TRBJ2-3	NA	CASSPRTVRGDTQYF	TGTGCCAGCAGCCCCAGGACTGTAAGGGGGGATACGCAGTATTTT